This record covers a single T cell receptor beta chain. These data belong to a study of lymphopenia after photon versus proton radiotherapy. The data were produced by immunoSEQ multiplex PCR, yet TCRdb's version contains in-frame clones alone and is incomplete. The data hold roughly 58,000 clones, with approximately 90% observed a single time. V dropped 7 bases and J dropped 4 bases, with 11 bases sitting between them. This CDR3 has 12 residues. In germline, CDR1 is SQVTM, CDR2 ANQGSEA. This clonotype was obtained from a man older than 75 with esophageal cancer. The rearrangement uses TRBV29-1 and TRBJ1-5; a possible D gene is TRBD1 (6 bases). The specimen was peripheral blood, collected from a patient treated with proton-based radiotherapy. The CDR3 DNA reads as TGCAGCGCCGGAACAGGGAATCAGCCCCAGCATTTT. Amino acid sequence: CSAGTGNQPQHF.